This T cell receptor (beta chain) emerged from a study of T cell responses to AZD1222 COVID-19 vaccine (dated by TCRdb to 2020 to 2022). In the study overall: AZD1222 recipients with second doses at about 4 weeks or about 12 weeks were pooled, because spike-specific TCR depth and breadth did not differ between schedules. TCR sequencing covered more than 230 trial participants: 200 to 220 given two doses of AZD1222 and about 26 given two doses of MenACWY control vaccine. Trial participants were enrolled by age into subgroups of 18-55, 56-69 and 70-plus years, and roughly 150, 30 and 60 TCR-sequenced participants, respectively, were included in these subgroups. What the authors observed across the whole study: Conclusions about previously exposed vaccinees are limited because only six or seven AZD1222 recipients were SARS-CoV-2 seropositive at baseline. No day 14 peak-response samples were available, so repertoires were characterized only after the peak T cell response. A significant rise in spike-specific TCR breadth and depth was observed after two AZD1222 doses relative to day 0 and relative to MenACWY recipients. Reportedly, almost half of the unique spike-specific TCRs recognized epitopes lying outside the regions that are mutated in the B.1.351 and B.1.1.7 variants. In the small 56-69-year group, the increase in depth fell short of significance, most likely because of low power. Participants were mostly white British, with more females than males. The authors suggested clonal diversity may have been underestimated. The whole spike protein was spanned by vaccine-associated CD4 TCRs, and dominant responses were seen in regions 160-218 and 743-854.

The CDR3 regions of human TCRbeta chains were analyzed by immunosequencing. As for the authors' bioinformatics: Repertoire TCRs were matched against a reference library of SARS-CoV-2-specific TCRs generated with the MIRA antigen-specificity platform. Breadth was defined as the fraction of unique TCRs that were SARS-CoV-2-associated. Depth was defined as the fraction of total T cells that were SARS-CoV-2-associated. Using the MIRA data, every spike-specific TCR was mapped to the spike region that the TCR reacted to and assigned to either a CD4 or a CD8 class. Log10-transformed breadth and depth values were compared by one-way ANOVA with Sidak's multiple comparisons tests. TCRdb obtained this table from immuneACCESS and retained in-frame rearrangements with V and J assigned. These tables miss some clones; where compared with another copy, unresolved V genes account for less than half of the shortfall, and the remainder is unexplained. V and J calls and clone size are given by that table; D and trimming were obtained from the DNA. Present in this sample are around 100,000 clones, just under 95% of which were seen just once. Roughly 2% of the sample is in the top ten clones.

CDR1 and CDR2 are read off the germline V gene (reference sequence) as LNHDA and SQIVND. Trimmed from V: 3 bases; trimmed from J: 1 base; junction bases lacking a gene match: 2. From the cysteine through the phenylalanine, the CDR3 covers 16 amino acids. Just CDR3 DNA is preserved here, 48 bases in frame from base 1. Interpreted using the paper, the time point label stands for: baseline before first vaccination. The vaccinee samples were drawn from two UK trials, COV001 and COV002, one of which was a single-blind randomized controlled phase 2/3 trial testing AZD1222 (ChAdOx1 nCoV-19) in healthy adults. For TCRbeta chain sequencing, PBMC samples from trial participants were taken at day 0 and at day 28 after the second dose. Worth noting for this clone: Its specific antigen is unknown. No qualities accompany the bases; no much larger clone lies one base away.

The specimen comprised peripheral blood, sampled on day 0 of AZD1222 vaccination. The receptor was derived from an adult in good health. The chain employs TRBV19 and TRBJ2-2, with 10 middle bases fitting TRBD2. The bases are TGTGCCAGTAGTATCCGGACTAGCGGGAACACCGGGGAGCTGTTTTTT. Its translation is CASSIRTSGNTGELFF.